The clone carrying this T cell receptor beta chain occurred many times. What it binds is not known. V gave up 4 bases and J gave up 0 bases, with 11 bases separating them. The length of the CDR3 is 15 residues. Germline-derived CDR1 and CDR2 are SEHNR and FQNEAQ (reference sequence). MiXCR was run by TCRdb on the reads, yielding one entry per CDR3 protein. The top ten clones hold roughly 13% of a sample with around 770,000 distinct CDR3 sequences, 25% to 35% of them seen once. These data belong to a study of T cell repertoires in cytomegalovirus infection. Study findings and constraints: Dominant in the ex vivo response were TCR beta clonotypes restricted by HLA-C and specific for CMV.

The chain combines TRBV7-9 with TRBJ2-3; D ambiguous. This receptor was taken from a human donor in good health (CMV status not recorded). Some clones in this sample may be carry-over from other donors' samples. Sequencing was performed on cultured CD8+ T cells from PBMCs, taken from culture after CMV antigen stimulation. Here the CDR3 reads CASSSPGQSTDTQYF. The CDR3 bases are TGTGCCAGCAGCTCGCCTGGGCAGAGCACAGATACGCAGTATTTT. The full variable domain, with the rest looked up from reference TRBV7-9 and TRBJ2-3, is DTGVSQNPRHKITKRGQNVTFRCDPISEHNRLYWYRQTLGQGPEFLTYFQNEAQLEKSRLLSDRFSAERPKGSFSTLEIQRTEQGDSAMYLCASSSPGQSTDTQYFGPGTRLTVL.